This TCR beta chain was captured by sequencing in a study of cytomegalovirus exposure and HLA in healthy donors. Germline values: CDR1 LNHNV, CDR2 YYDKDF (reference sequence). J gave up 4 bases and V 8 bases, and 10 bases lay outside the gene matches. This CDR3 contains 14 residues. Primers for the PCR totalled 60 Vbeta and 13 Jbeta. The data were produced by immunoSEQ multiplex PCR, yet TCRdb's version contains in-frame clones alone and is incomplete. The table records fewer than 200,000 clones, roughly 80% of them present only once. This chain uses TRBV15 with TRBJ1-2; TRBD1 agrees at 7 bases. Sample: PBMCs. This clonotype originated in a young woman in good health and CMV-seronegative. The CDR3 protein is CATAQGGLGYGYTF. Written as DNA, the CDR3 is TGTGCCACCGCCCAGGGGGGACTCGGCTATGGCTACACCTTC.